The 2 T cell receptor beta chains listed next were all sequenced from one sample in a study of beta chain features in type 1 diabetes. Sequencing targeted expressed TCRB transcripts, as all isolated RNA had been reverse transcribed. Sequenced by immunoSEQ multiplex PCR; TCRdb stores in-frame clones only, minus some. The profile shows about 190,000 clones, approximately 8.4% of them singletons. Study observations and caveats: Shortening of TCRB CDR3s, moderate but significant, appeared in all four CD4+ subsets of Type 1 diabetes patients.

These receptors are not linked to any known antigen. Specimen: central memory CD4+ T cells from blood. The receptors were gathered from a young man with type 1 diabetes.

With respect to this clone: Other DNA sequences within the sample encode an identical CDR3. The gene calls are TRBV2 and TRBJ2-1; 10 nucleotides align to TRBD2. Trimming at V came to 6 bases and at J to 1 base, leaving 3 bases not matched to a gene. Germline assignment: CDR1 SNHLY and CDR2 FYNNEI. The CDR3 has 15 residues. CDR3 protein: CASRERGGSYNEQFF. DNA of the CDR3: TGTGCCAGCAGGGAGCGGGGGGGATCCTACAATGAGCAGTTCTTC.

This clone has just a few counts. This chain uses TRBV23-1 with TRBJ2-6, with TRBD1 matching over 8 bases. TRBV23-1 is identified as an open reading frame with a role that is uncertain. The CDR3 is 17 residues long. The V and J ends lost 9 bases and 0 bases, in that order; junction bases with no gene match: 10. The DNA for the CDR3 is TGCGCCAGGCCTGGGACAGGACGAAGCTCTGGGGCCAACGTCCTGACTTTC. It yields the protein CARPGTGRSSGANVLTF.